The clone carrying this T cell receptor (beta chain) has a handful of counts. Its antigen is unidentified. Every bit of the isolated RNA underwent reverse transcription, so sequencing read expressed TCRB transcripts. Sequencing was performed with immunoSEQ multiplex PCR; in TCRdb, only in-frame clones are kept and a portion is missing. Of about 320,000 clones in the sample, around 13% were seen once. One heparinised draw, averaging around 120 mL, was taken per donor. A sort by CD45RO/CCR7/CD25/CD127/CD95/CD27 yielded CD4+ naive, central memory, regulatory and stem cell-like memory cells. The sample comes from a study of beta chain features in type 1 diabetes. About the research overall: Examination covered 107,917,701 sorted cells spanning all samples.

Findings and limits, study-wide: A definitive answer on HLA type influencing TCRB rearrangement was not reached here.

V was clipped by 1 base and J by 7 bases, with 4 bases between them. The CDR3 covers 12 residues. Germline loops: CDR1 KGHSH, CDR2 LQKENI. The TCR was taken from a man aged 25 to 40 in good health. What was sequenced was central memory CD4+ T cells from blood. The chain combines TRBV18 with TRBJ2-2; D is uncertain. The CDR3 DNA reads as TGTGCCAGCTCACCACAAGACGGGGAGCTGTTTTTT. Encoded protein: CASSPQDGELFF. The full variable domain, rest sourced from reference TRBV18 and TRBJ2-2, is NAGVMQNPRHLVRRRGQEARLRCSPMKGHSHVYWYRQLPEEGLKFMVYLQKENIIDESGMPKERFSAEFPKEGPSILRIQQVVRGDSAAYFCASSPQDGELFFGEGSRLTVL.